This entry lists 6 T cell receptor beta chains sequenced from one sample in a study of blood T cell repertoires in COVID-19. The assay was immunoSEQ multiplex PCR, and TCRdb's table has in-frame clones only and misses some. The table shows 150,000 or so clones, with approximately 78% occurring only once. Sequences were obtained from peripheral blood. These receptors all stem from a human donor with acute or convalescent COVID-19. The donor label of this sample is uncertain.

CDR3 protein: CASSLAQGIEAFF. CDR3 in DNA: TGCGCCAGCAGCTTGGCGCAGGGGATTGAAGCTTTCTTT. The chain uses TRBV5-1 and TRBJ1-1; possible D gene TRBD1, 6 bases. The V end was cut by 0 bases, the J end by 7 bases, with 10 bases between. Germline V lookup: CDR1 SGHRS, CDR2 YFSETQ. The CDR3 loop spans 13 amino acids.

The rearrangement links TRBV30 to TRBJ1-2, with D possibly matching TRBD1 (5 bases). Trimming stripped 3 bases from V and 8 bases from J, with 19 bases between. The CDR3 extends over 14 amino acids. Germline values: CDR1 GTSNPN, CDR2 SVGIG (reference sequence). The CDR3 here is CAWRNPRVMGGYTF. Written as DNA, the CDR3 is TGTGCCTGGAGGAACCCCAGGGTTATGGGAGGCTACACCTTC.

This chain links TRBV13 with TRBJ2-7; no clear D. The CDR3 totals 11 residues. Trimming cost V 5 bases and J 3 bases, with 5 bases left between them. CDR1 PRHDT and CDR2 FYEKMQ come from the germline V gene (reference sequence). CDR3 nucleotide sequence: TGTGCCAGCAGCGTATACTACGAGCAGTACTTC. Amino acids: CASSVYYEQYF.

V gene TRBV9 combines with J gene TRBJ1-4, with 10 bases fitting TRBD1. In germline, CDR1 is SGDLS, CDR2 YYNGEE. This CDR3 is built from 15 residues. Trimming cost V 4 bases and J 8 bases; bases outside gene matches: 8. CDR3 protein: CASSTSGTGDEKLFF. In DNA, the CDR3 is TGTGCCAGCAGCACATCCGGGACAGGGGACGAAAAACTGTTTTTT.

This chain uses TRBV27 with TRBJ2-7; 7 bases agree with TRBD1. Germline V gives CDR1 MNHEY, CDR2 SMNVEV (reference sequence). CDR3 size: 14 residues. V was clipped by 5 bases and J by 0 bases; unmatched bases: 4. The chain's CDR3 is CASSRQGSSYEQYF. Here the CDR3 DNA reads TGTGCCAGCAGTAGACAGGGAAGCTCCTACGAGCAGTACTTC.

The chain couples TRBV5-4 to TRBJ1-2; no firm D call. This CDR3 contains 14 residues. V dropped 0 bases and J dropped 8 bases, with 14 bases sitting between them. Germline V gives CDR1 SGHNT, CDR2 YYREEE (reference sequence). CDR3 nucleotide sequence: TGTGCCAGCAGCTTGGACCAAAACCTAGGCGGCTACACCTTC. Its translation is CASSLDQNLGGYTF.